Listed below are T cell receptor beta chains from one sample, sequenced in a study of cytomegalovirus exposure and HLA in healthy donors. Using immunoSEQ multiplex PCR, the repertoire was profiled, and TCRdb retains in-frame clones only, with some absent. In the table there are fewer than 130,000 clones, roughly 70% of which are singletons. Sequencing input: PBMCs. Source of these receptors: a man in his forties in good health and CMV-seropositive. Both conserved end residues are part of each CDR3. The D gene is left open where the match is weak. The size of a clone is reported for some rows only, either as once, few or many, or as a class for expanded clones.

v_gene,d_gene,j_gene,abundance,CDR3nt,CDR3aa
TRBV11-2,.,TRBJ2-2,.,TGTGCCAGCAGCAGAAGGGGCGGGAAGAACACCGGGGAGCTGTTTTTT,CASSRRGGKNTGELFF
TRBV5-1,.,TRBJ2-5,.,TGCGCCAGCAGCTATCAGGGCCGAGAGACCCAGTACTTC,CASSYQGRETQYF
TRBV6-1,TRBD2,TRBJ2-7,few,TGTGCCAGCAGGGGGGGGGACGGAGGGACCTACGAGCAGTACTTC,CASRGGDGGTYEQYF
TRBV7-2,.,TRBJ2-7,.,TGTGCCAGCAGCTTAGCTAGCTTAACCTACGAGCAGTACTTC,CASSLASLTYEQYF
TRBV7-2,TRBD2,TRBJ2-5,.,TGTGCCAGCAGCCCGGGAAGCGGGGGGCGAATGGAGACCCAGTACTTC,CASSPGSGGRMETQYF
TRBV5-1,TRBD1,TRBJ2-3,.,TGCGCCAGCAGCGTAGGGGGCTTGAGCACAGATACGCAGTATTTT,CASSVGGLSTDTQYF
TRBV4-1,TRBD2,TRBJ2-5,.,TGCGCCAGCAGCACTAGCGGGTCGCAAGAGACCCAGTACTTC,CASSTSGSQETQYF
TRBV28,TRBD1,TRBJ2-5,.,TGTGCCAGCAGGAGACAGGGGGCCCTTTCCCGCCAAGAGACCCAGTACTTC,CASRRQGALSRQETQYF
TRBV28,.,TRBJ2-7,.,TGTGCCAGCAACGTTGACAGCAACTACGAGCAGTACTTC,CASNVDSNYEQYF
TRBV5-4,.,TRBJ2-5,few,TGTGCCAGCAGCGGGGGGTGGAGGGAGACCCAGTACTTC,CASSGGWRETQYF
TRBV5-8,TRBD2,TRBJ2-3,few,TGTGCCAGCAGCTTGGTAGCGGGAGCAATAGATACGCAGTATTTT,CASSLVAGAIDTQYF
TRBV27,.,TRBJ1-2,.,TGTGCCAGCAGGCCGACAGGCGGTAACTATGGCTACACCTTC,CASRPTGGNYGYTF
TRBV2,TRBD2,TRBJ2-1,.,TGTGCCAGCAGGGCTAGCGGGAGAGGAGATGAGCAGTTCTTC,CASRASGRGDEQFF
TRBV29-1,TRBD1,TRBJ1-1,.,TGCAGCGCGAGCTTCCAGGGGGACACTGAAGCTTTCTTT,CSASFQGDTEAFF
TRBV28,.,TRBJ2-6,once,TGTGCCAGCAGTGAGAACAGGTTTCACTCTGGGGCCAACGTCCTGACTTTC,CASSENRFHSGANVLTF